A single sample is the source of the 6 T cell receptor beta chains below, sequenced in a study of blood T cell repertoires in COVID-19. Some clones are missing from TCRdb's copy, which holds only in-frame ones; the method was immunoSEQ multiplex PCR. Of under 500,000 clones in the sample, nearly 90% were seen once. Sequencing input: PBMCs or T cells enriched from blood (not recorded which). These receptors all stem from a woman aged 18 to 35 with acute COVID-19.

For the CDR3, the DNA is TGTGCCAGCAGCCAAGGAAGGACAGGGACAGGAAACACCATATATTTT. Protein sequence: CASSQGRTGTGNTIYF. This sequence joins TRBV14 and TRBJ1-3; 8 positions agree with TRBD1. The CDR3 sequence is 16 residues long. V was pared by 1 base and J by 4 bases, with 6 bases of the junction left unmatched. The germline V gene encodes CDR1 SGHDN and CDR2 FVKESK.

The rearrangement uses TRBV19 and TRBJ1-1; D uncertain. Germline V gene data show CDR1 as LNHDA and CDR2 as SQIVND (reference sequence). This CDR3 is 10 amino acids long. Trimming took off 7 bases at V and 10 bases at J, with 10 bases between the two ends. In DNA form, the CDR3 reads TGTGCCAGTATTGGGGAGGGAGCTTTCTTT. It translates to CASIGEGAFF.

This chain uses TRBV2 with TRBJ2-2; weak D call: TRBD1 (5 bases). CDR3 length equals 14 residues. Deletions cut 7 bases from V and 2 bases from J, with 11 bases between. Per germline, CDR1 SNHLY and CDR2 FYNNEI. The CDR3 nucleotides are TGTGCCAGCAACAGACAGCCCAACACCGGGGAGCTGTTTTTT. This gives the protein CASNRQPNTGELFF.

The V call is TRBV30, the J call TRBJ2-5, with 10 bases that match TRBD2. Per germline, CDR1 GTSNPN and CDR2 SVGIG (reference sequence). After removal of 0 bases from V and 5 bases from J, the junction contained 6 bases not matched to a gene. The CDR3 length is 15 residues. This chain's CDR3 is CAWSVSSGRVETQYF. For the CDR3, the DNA is TGTGCCTGGAGTGTCTCTAGCGGGAGAGTGGAGACCCAGTACTTC.

The chain couples TRBV11-2 to TRBJ2-2; D may be TRBD1 (5 bases). The CDR3 contains 15 residues. The germline V and J ends were trimmed by 4 bases and 5 bases, with 14 bases remaining between them. Germline V CDR1 and CDR2: SGHAT, FQNNGV. The CDR3 nucleotides are TGTGCCAGCAGCTGGATGGAGACAGTTACCGGGGAGCTGTTTTTT. It codes for CASSWMETVTGELFF.

The table lists this clone with a count of one. The chain joins TRBV5-1 to TRBJ2-1; 13 nucleotides match TRBD2. There are 15 residues in the CDR3. Germline V gene lookup returns CDR1 SGHRS and CDR2 YFSETQ. With V trimmed by 4 bases and J by 5 bases, 3 bases remained unmatched. The CDR3 DNA reads as TGCGCCAGCAGCCCACTAGCGGGAGGGAACAATGAGCAGTTCTTC. Its translation is CASSPLAGGNNEQFF.